The T cell receptor beta chain described here comes from a study of response to subunit inactivated influenza vaccine. Study results and limitations: The authors offered the suggestion that each seasonal influenza vaccination recruits few new T cells.

Points on this clonotype: Its specificity is unknown.

A single record per CDR3 protein comes from TCRdb applying MiXCR to the RT-PCR reads. The sample yields approximately 300,000 distinct CDR3 sequences, 22% seen once. The TCR comes from a man between 50 and 75 years old who received an inactivated influenza vaccine. The material sequenced was PBMCs from blood, taken roughly 20 months after vaccination.

The CDR3 nucleotides are TGTGCCAGCAGCTCCGGACTGGTCAATGAGCAGTTCTTC. This encodes CASSSGLVNEQFF. The rearrangement uses TRBV5-8 and TRBJ2-1; D is possibly TRBD2 (5 bases). V was pared by 3 bases and J by 6 bases, with 10 bases between. From germline, CDR1 is SGHTS and CDR2 YDEGEE. The CDR3 totals 13 residues.